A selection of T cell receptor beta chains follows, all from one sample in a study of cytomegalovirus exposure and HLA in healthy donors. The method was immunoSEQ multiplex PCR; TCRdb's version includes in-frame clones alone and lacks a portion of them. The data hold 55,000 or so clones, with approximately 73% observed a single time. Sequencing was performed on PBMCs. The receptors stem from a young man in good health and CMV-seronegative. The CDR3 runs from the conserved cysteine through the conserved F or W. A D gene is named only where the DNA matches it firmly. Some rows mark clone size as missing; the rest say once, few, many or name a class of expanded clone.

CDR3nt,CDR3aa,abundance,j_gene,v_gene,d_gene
TGTGCCAGCAGTGCCGCTAGCGGGAGGGAGGATGAGCAGTTCTTC,CASSAASGREDEQFF,.,TRBJ2-1,TRBV6-6,TRBD2
TGTGCCAGCAGTTTAGGCGGCGTTCTTTCACCCCTCCACTTT,CASSLGGVLSPLHF,.,TRBJ1-6,TRBV28,.
TGTGCCAGCAGCTTATATGCGGGGGGCACCGGGGAGCTGTTTTTT,CASSLYAGGTGELFF,.,TRBJ2-2,TRBV11-3,TRBD2
TGTGCCTGGAGCGCAACCGGGACAGGGGGCTTTGGCTACACCTTC,CAWSATGTGGFGYTF,few,TRBJ1-2,TRBV30,TRBD1
TGCGCCAGCAGCAAAGAGGGACTAGCGGGAGCGGTAGATACGCAGTATTTT,CASSKEGLAGAVDTQYF,.,TRBJ2-3,TRBV5-1,TRBD2
TGCGCCAGCAGAGGGACAGCCAACACTGAAGCTTTCTTT,CASRGTANTEAFF,.,TRBJ1-1,TRBV10-1,TRBD1
TGTGCCAGCAGTCCTACCACTGAAGCTTTCTTT,CASSPTTEAFF,few,TRBJ1-1,TRBV7-9,.
TGTGCCAGCAGCTTAGGACAGGACCTCTACGAGCAGTACTTC,CASSLGQDLYEQYF,.,TRBJ2-7,TRBV13,.
TGCAGCTTCATTGGACAGGGCTCTGGGGCCAACGTCCTGACTTTC,CSFIGQGSGANVLTF,once,TRBJ2-6,TRBV29-1,TRBD1
TGTGCCAGCAGAACAGGGTTGTTTGGCTACACCTTC,CASRTGLFGYTF,.,TRBJ1-2,TRBV6-1,.
TGCAGCGGCGGACTAGCGATTAAAACTAGCACAGATACGCAGTATTTT,CSGGLAIKTSTDTQYF,.,TRBJ2-3,TRBV29-1,TRBD2
TGCGCCAGCAGCCAAACCACCCCCGGCTATGGCTACACCTTC,CASSQTTPGYGYTF,.,TRBJ1-2,TRBV4-3,.
TGTGCCAGCAGTCAGGCTAACTATGGCTACACCTTC,CASSQANYGYTF,.,TRBJ1-2,TRBV28,.
TGTGCCAGCAGTTACTCGCCCCTCGCACAGAACACTGAAGCTTTCTTT,CASSYSPLAQNTEAFF,once,TRBJ1-1,TRBV6-5,.